These T cell receptor beta chains were read from a single sample in a study of blood T cell repertoires in COVID-19. Measured with immunoSEQ multiplex PCR; TCRdb has only the in-frame clones, and not every one. The sample contains over 200,000 clones, roughly nine tenths of which appear only once. The specimen was PBMCs or T cells enriched from blood (not recorded which). These receptors all stem from a man between 25 and 39 years old who had recovered from COVID-19. The CDR3 runs from the conserved cysteine through the conserved F or W. The D gene is left open where the match is weak. Size is omitted from some rows. Given values are once, few, many or a class for expanded clones.

CDR3nt	CDR3aa	v_gene	j_gene	d_gene	abundance
TGTGCCAGCAGTGGAAGCGGGAGCGTCTCCTACGAGCAGTACTTC	CASSGSGSVSYEQYF	TRBV2	TRBJ2-7	TRBD2	few
TGTGCCAGCAGAACTTTTTTGAGGGACAGTTTTACTGAAGCTTTCTTT	CASRTFLRDSFTEAFF	TRBV28	TRBJ1-1	TRBD1	-
TGTGCCAGCAGCCCCTCTGACAGGGGCAATAATGAAAAACTGTTTTTT	CASSPSDRGNNEKLFF	TRBV4-2	TRBJ1-4	TRBD1	-
TGTGCCAGCAGCTTGGGACAGGGGTCCTATGGCTACACCTTC	CASSLGQGSYGYTF	TRBV3-1/TRBV3-2	TRBJ1-2	TRBD1	-
TGCGCCAGCAATACAGTCGCTGGTTTCGGCACCGGGGAGCTGTTTTTT	CASNTVAGFGTGELFF	TRBV5-1	TRBJ2-2	-	-
TGTGCCAGCAGCCCCCACTTCAGGGGAAACAGGAACACTGAAGCTTTCTTT	CASSPHFRGNRNTEAFF	TRBV14	TRBJ1-1	-	-
TGTGCCAGCTCACCGGTCCCCCCGGGAAACACTGAAGCTTTCTTT	CASSPVPPGNTEAFF	TRBV18	TRBJ1-1	-	few
TGTGCCAGCAGCTTAGAACTTGTGGGGCATATACAGAACACTGAAGCTTTCTTT	CASSLELVGHIQNTEAFF	TRBV7-2	TRBJ1-1	-	-
TGTGCCAGCAGCGTAATGGGGGGCAATGAGCAGTTCTTC	CASSVMGGNEQFF	TRBV9	TRBJ2-1	-	-
TGTGCCAGCTCCTCCGGGACACTCCTTACCGACTATGGCTACACCTTC	CASSSGTLLTDYGYTF	TRBV18	TRBJ1-2	-	-
TGTGCCAGCCTCCAGGGGACAAACTCCTACGAGCAGTACTTC	CASLQGTNSYEQYF	TRBV6-5	TRBJ2-7	-	-
TGTGCCAGCAGCCCCCCCAGGGCGGATGGCTACACCTTC	CASSPPRADGYTF	TRBV7-9	TRBJ1-2	-	-
TGTGCCAGCAGCTTAGGAGGGACTAGCGGGGGAAGGAATGAGCAGTTCTTC	CASSLGGTSGGRNEQFF	TRBV7-2	TRBJ2-1	TRBD2	-
TGTGCCAGCAGCTTGGGACAGGGGGGAACGGCTTTCTTT	CASSLGQGGTAFF	TRBV11-2	TRBJ1-1	TRBD1	-
TGCGCCAGCAGCGTCGGGTCGGGAGGTTCTGGAAACACCATATATTTT	CASSVGSGGSGNTIYF	TRBV5-1	TRBJ1-3	-	-
TGTGCCAGTAGTATTCAATCAGGTGATGAAGCTTTCTTT	CASSIQSGDEAFF	TRBV19	TRBJ1-1	-	-
TGTGCCAGCAGCCCATTAACCGGGACAGGGCGGATTGGCTACACCTTC	CASSPLTGTGRIGYTF	TRBV7-9	TRBJ1-2	TRBD1	-
TGTGCCAGCAGCTTAGCCAGCGGGAGGGAATTCTCCTACGAGCAGTACTTC	CASSLASGREFSYEQYF	TRBV7-9	TRBJ2-7	TRBD2	-
TGTGCCTGGAGTGACGGACAGGGTAATCAGCCCCAGCATTTT	CAWSDGQGNQPQHF	TRBV30	TRBJ1-5	TRBD1	-
TGCAGTGCTAGTGATCTTAGCGGGAAATACGAGCAGTACTTC	CSASDLSGKYEQYF	TRBV20-1	TRBJ2-7	TRBD2	-
TGCAGCGTTGAAGGTAAGGCCCAGCGCAACACTGAAGCTTTCTTT	CSVEGKAQRNTEAFF	TRBV29-1	TRBJ1-1	-	-
TGTGCCAGCAACGGGGGAAGAGTTGGGGCCGCCGACTCTGGAAACACCATATATTTT	CASNGGRVGAADSGNTIYF	TRBV13	TRBJ1-3	-	-
TGTGCCATCAGTGTCGGGGAACCCCCGGGCTACACCTTC	CAISVGEPPGYTF	TRBV10-3	TRBJ1-2	-	once
TGTGCCAGCAGTACAACAGGCTCGCGCGGCTACACCTTC	CASSTTGSRGYTF	TRBV12-3/TRBV12-4	TRBJ1-2	-	-
TGTGCCACGGGACTAGGCTATAATTCACCCCTCCACTTT	CATGLGYNSPLHF	TRBV12-3/TRBV12-4	TRBJ1-6	-	-
TGTGCCAGCAGCCAGAATCAGGCCAACAATGAGCAGTTCTTC	CASSQNQANNEQFF	TRBV3-1/TRBV3-2	TRBJ2-1	-	-
TGTGCCAGCAGCGTTTTATCCGGGACAGGGGAAGAGACCCAGTACTTC	CASSVLSGTGEETQYF	TRBV9	TRBJ2-5	TRBD1	-
TGTGCCAGCAGCCTAAACTCACAGGGTCAGGAGCAGTACTTC	CASSLNSQGQEQYF	TRBV27	TRBJ2-7	-	once
TGTGCCATCAGTGAGTCCCAGGGTCGCACTGAAGCTTTCTTT	CAISESQGRTEAFF	TRBV10-3	TRBJ1-1	-	-
TGCGCCAGCAGCCAAGATTTCCGGTCCGGGATTAACTATGGCTACACCTTC	CASSQDFRSGINYGYTF	TRBV4-1	TRBJ1-2	-	-
TGTGCCAGCAGTTACCCAAAACAGGAGCAGTTCTTC	CASSYPKQEQFF	TRBV6-5	TRBJ2-1	-	once
TGTGCCAGCAGCCAACAGGGGAACACTGAAGCTTTCTTT	CASSQQGNTEAFF	TRBV14	TRBJ1-1	-	-
TGTGCCATCAGTGATCCGGGAGGAGGAAGGACTGAAGCTTTCTTT	CAISDPGGGRTEAFF	TRBV10-3	TRBJ1-1	-	-
TGTGCCAGCAGTTTACTCACTAGCCGGGGGGACGAGCAGTACTTC	CASSLLTSRGDEQYF	TRBV27	TRBJ2-7	TRBD2	-
TGTGCCAGCAGCTTAGATCGGGGTTTGGCCGGGGAGCTGTTTTTT	CASSLDRGLAGELFF	TRBV7-2	TRBJ2-2	-	-
TGCGCCAGCAGCCAGGCCGGGAAGCAGTTCTTC	CASSQAGKQFF	TRBV4-1	TRBJ2-1	-	-
TGTGCCAGCAGTAAGGGACCCGGGGGATCGGGGCAGCCCCAGCATTTT	CASSKGPGGSGQPQHF	TRBV27	TRBJ1-5	-	-
TGTGCCTGGAGCCCACCCCCCGGGAGCTCCTACGAGCAGTACTTC	CAWSPPPGSSYEQYF	TRBV30	TRBJ2-7	-	-
TGTGCCAGCAGCCCAATCGGCGGGGACGCTAACGAGCAGTACTTC	CASSPIGGDANEQYF	TRBV3-1/TRBV3-2	TRBJ2-7	-	-
TGTGCCACCAGTGATTCCGGAGCGGGGTCCTACAATGAGCAGTTCTTC	CATSDSGAGSYNEQFF	TRBV24-1	TRBJ2-1	TRBD2	-
TGTGCCAGCAGCGTAGTGGGACTAGGCGGCGAGACCCAGTACTTC	CASSVVGLGGETQYF	TRBV9	TRBJ2-5	TRBD2	once
TGTGCCAGTAGGCCGAGTCTGAACACTGAAGCTTTCTTT	CASRPSLNTEAFF	TRBV19	TRBJ1-1	-	-
TGTGCCAGTAATCCCTTGGATACGCAGTATTTT	CASNPLDTQYF	TRBV7-9	TRBJ2-3	-	-
TGTGCCAGCAGCGGTGGAGCGCTCTCTAGCACAGATACGCAGTATTTT	CASSGGALSSTDTQYF	TRBV9	TRBJ2-3	-	-
TGTGCCAGCAGCCCCCCGACAGGGGGTAACACTGAAGCTTTCTTT	CASSPPTGGNTEAFF	TRBV7-7	TRBJ1-1	TRBD1	-
TGCGCCAGCAGCCAAGATTCGAGACAGGGTAAATCTCAGACCTGGGGTTTATACGAGCAGTACTTC	CASSQDSRQGKSQTWGLYEQYF	TRBV4-1	TRBJ2-7	TRBD1	-
TGTGCCAGCAGACTACTTAGCACAGATACGCAGTATTTT	CASRLLSTDTQYF	TRBV27	TRBJ2-3	-	-
TGTGCCAGCAGGGACAGAAGCTCTGGAAACACCATATATTTT	CASRDRSSGNTIYF	TRBV6-5	TRBJ1-3	-	-
TGTGCCAGAGGTGCTGATCAGGGCTATGAGCAGTTCTTC	CARGADQGYEQFF	TRBV2	TRBJ2-1	-	-
TGTGCCAGATTCTGGGACTTCTACAATGAGCAGTTCTTC	CARFWDFYNEQFF	TRBV5-3	TRBJ2-1	-	-
TGTGCCAGCAGAATCTGGGGGGGACCCTACGAGCAGTACTTC	CASRIWGGPYEQYF	TRBV11-2	TRBJ2-7	TRBD2	-
TGTGCCATCAGCCCCGGGACAGGTTCCTACGAGCAGTACTTC	CAISPGTGSYEQYF	TRBV10-3	TRBJ2-7	TRBD1	-
TGTGCCAGCAGCTTAGACACTCCTAGCACAGATACGCAGTATTTT	CASSLDTPSTDTQYF	TRBV6-5	TRBJ2-3	-	-
TGTGCCAGCAGCCAAGATTGGAGTGCGAACACTGAAGCTTTCTTT	CASSQDWSANTEAFF	TRBV3-1/TRBV3-2	TRBJ1-1	-	-